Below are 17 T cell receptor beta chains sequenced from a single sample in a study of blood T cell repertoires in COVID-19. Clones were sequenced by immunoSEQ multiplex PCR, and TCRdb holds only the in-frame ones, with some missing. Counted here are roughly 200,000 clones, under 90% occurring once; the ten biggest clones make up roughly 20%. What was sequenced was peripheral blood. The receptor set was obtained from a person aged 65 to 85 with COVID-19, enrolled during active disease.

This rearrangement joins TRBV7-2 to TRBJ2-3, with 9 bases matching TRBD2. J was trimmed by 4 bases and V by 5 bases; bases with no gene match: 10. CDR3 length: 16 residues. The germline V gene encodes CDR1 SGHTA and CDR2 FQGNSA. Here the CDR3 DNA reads TGTGCCAGCAGCCGGGGTGGACTAGCGATCGCAGATACGCAGTATTTT. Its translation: CASSRGGLAIADTQYF.

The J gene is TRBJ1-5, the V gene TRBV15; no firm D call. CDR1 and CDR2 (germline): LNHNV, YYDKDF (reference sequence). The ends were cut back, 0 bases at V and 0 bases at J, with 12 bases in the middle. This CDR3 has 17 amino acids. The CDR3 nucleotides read TGTGCCACCAGCAGAGATCTGAGGCCAAATAGCAATCAGCCCCAGCATTTT. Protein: CATSRDLRPNSNQPQHF.

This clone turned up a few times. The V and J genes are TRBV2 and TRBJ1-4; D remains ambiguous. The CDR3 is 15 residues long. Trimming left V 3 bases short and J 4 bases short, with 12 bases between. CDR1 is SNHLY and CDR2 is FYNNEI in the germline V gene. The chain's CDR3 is CASSEAGIGNEKLFF. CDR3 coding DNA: TGTGCCAGCAGTGAGGCGGGAATTGGTAATGAAAAACTGTTTTTT.

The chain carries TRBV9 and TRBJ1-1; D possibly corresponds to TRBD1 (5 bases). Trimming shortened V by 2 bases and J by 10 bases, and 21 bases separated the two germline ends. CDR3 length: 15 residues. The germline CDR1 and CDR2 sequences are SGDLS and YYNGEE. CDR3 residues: CASSVVGAPLIGAFF. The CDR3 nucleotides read TGTGCCAGCAGCGTGGTAGGGGCGCCATTGATAGGAGCTTTCTTT.

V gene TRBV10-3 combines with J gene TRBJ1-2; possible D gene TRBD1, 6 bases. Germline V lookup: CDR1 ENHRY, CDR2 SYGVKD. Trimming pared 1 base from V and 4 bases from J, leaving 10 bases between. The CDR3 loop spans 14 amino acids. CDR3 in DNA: TGTGCCATCAGTGAGTTGCAGGGGACCTATGGCTACACCTTC. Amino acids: CAISELQGTYGYTF.

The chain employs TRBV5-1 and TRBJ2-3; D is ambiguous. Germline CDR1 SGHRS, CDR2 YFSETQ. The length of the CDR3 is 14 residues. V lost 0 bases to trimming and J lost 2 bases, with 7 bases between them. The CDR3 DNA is TGCGCCAGCAGCTTGGGGGCCTCCACAGATACGCAGTATTTT. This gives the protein CASSLGASTDTQYF.

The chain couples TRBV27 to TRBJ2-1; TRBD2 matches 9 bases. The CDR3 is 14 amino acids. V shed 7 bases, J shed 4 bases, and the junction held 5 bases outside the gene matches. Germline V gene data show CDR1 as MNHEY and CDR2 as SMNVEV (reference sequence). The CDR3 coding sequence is TGTGCCAGCACCGGCCTAGCGGGGTACAATGAGCAGTTCTTC. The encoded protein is CASTGLAGYNEQFF.

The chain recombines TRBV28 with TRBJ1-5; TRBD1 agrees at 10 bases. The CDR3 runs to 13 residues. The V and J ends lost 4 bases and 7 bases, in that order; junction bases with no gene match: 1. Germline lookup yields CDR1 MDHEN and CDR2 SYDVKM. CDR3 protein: CASSSTGGQPQHF. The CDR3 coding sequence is TGTGCCAGCAGTTCGACAGGGGGCCAGCCCCAGCATTTT. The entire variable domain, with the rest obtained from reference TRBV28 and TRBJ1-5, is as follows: DVKVTQSSRYLVKRTGEKVFLECVQDMDHENMFWYRQDPGLGLRLIYFSYDVKMKEKGDIPEGYSVSREKKERFSLILESASTNQTSMYLCASSSTGGQPQHFGDGTRLSIL.

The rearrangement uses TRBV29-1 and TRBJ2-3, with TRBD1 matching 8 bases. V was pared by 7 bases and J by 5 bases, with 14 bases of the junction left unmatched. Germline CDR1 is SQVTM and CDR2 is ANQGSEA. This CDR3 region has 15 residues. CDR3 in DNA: TGCAGCGCCCGCCAACTGACAGGGGCTGGAGATACGCAGTATTTT. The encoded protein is CSARQLTGAGDTQYF.

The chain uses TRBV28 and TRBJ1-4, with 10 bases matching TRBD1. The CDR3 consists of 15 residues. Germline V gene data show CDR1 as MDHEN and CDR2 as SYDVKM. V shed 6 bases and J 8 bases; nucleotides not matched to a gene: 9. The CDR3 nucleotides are TGTGCCAGCAGGGGGGGGGACAGGGGTCCGGAAAAACTGTTTTTT. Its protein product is CASRGGDRGPEKLFF.

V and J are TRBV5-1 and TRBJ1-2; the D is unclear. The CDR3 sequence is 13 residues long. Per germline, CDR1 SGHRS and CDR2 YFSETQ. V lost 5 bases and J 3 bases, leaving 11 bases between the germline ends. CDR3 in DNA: TGCGCCAGCAGTGAGGTCCCCGACTATGGCTACACCTTC. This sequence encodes CASSEVPDYGYTF.

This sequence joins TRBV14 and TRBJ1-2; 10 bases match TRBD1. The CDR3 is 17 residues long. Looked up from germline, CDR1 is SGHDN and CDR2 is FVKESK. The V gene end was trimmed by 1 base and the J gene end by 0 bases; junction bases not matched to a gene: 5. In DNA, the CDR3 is TGTGCCAGCAGCCAAGTTGACAGGGGGCTTTCTAACTATGGCTACACCTTC. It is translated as CASSQVDRGLSNYGYTF.

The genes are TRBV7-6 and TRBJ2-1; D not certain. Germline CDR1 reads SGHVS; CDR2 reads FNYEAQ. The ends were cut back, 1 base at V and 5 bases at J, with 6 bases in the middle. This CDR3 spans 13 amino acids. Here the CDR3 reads CASSLDRNNEQFF. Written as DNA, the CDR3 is TGTGCCAGCAGCTTAGACAGAAACAATGAGCAGTTCTTC.

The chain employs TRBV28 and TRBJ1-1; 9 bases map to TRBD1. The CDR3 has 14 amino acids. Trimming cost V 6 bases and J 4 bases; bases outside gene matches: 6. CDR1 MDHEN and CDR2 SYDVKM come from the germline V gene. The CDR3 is CASSRDRDATEAFF. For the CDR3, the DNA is TGTGCCAGCAGCCGGGACAGGGATGCCACTGAAGCTTTCTTT. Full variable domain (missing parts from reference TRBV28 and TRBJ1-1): DVKVTQSSRYLVKRTGEKVFLECVQDMDHENMFWYRQDPGLGLRLIYFSYDVKMKEKGDIPEGYSVSREKKERFSLILESASTNQTSMYLCASSRDRDATEAFFGQGTRLTVV.

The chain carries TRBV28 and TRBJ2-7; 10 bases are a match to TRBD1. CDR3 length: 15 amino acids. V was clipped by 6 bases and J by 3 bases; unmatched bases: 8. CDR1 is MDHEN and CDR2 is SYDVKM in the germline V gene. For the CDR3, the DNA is TGTGCCAGCAGCCGTACCGGGACAGGGGACTACGAGCAGTACTTC. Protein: CASSRTGTGDYEQYF.

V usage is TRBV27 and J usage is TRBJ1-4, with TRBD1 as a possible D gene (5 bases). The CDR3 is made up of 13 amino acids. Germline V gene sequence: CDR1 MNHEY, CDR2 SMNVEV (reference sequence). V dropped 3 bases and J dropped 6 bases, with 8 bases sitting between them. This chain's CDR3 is CASSFQGYEKLFF. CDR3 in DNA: TGTGCCAGCAGTTTCCAGGGTTATGAAAAACTGTTTTTT.

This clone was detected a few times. The CDR3 nucleotides read TGTGCCAGCAGTTACAGGACAGGGAACGAGCAGTACTTC. This encodes CASSYRTGNEQYF. The chain joins TRBV5-5 to TRBJ2-7, with 8 bases lining up with TRBD1. The CDR3 is 13 residues long. V shed 5 bases, J shed 5 bases, and the junction held 6 bases outside the gene matches. Per the germline V gene, CDR1 is SGHKS and CDR2 is YYEKEE (reference sequence).